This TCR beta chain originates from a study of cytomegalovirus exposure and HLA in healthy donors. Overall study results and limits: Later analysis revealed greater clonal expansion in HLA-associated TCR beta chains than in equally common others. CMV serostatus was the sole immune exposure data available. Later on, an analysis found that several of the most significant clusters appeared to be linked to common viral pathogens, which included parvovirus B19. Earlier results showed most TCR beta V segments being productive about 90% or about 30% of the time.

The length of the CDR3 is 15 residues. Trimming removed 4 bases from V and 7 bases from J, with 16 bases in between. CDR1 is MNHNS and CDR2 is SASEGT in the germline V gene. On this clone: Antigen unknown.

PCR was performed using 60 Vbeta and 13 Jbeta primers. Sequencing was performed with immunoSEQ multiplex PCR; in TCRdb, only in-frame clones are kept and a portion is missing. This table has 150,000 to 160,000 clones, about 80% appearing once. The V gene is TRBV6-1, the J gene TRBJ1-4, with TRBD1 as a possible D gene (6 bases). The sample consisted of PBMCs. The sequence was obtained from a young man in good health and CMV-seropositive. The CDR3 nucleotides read TGTGCCAGCAGTGTTCTGACAGGCCGAGGTGAAAAACTGTTTTTT. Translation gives CASSVLTGRGEKLFF.